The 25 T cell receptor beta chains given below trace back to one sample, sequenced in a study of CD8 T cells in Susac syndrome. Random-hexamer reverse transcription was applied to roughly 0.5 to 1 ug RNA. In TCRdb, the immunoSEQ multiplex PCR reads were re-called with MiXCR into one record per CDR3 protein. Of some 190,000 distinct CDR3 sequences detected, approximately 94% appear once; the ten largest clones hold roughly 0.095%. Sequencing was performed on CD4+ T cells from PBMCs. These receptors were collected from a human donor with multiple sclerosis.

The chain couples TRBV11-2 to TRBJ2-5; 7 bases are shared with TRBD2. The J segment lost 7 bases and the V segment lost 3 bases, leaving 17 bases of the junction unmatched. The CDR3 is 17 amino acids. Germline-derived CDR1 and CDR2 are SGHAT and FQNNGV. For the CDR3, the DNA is TGTGCCAGCAGCTTGAGGCTAGCGGAGGCAGCCCTGGGGACCCAGTACTTC. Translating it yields CASSLRLAEAALGTQYF. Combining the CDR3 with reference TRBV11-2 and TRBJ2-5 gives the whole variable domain EAGVAQSPRYKIIEKRQSVAFWCNPISGHATLYWYQQILGQGPKLLIQFQNNGVVDDSQLPKDRFSAERLKGVDSTLKIQPAKLEDSAVYLCASSLRLAEAALGTQYFGPGTRLLVL.

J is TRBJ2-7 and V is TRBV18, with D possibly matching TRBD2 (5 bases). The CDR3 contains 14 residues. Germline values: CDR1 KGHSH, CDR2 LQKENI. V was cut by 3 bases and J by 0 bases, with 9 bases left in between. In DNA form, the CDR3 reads TGTGCCAGCTCACCGTCGGACTTCTCCTACGAGCAGTACTTC. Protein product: CASSPSDFSYEQYF.

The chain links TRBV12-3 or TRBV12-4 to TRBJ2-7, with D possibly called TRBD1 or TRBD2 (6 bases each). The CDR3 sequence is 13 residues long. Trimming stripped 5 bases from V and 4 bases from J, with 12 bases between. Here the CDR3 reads CASSRGTPYEQYF. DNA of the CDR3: TGTGCCAGCAGTCGGGGGACACCGTACGAGCAGTACTTC.

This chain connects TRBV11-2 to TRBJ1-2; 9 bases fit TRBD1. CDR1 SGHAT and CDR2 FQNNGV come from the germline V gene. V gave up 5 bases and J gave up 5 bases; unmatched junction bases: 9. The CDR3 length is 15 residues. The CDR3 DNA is TGTGCCAGCAGCCCTATGGACAGGGGACTATATGGCTACACCTTC. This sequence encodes CASSPMDRGLYGYTF.

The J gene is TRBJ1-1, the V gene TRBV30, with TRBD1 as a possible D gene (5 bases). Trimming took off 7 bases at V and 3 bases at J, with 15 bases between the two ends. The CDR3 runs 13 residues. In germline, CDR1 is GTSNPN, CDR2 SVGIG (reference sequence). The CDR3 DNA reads TGTGCCTCAAACACCCGAGGGGACACTGAAGCTTTCTTT. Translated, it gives CASNTRGDTEAFF. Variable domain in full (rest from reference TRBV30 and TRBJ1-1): SQTIHQWPATLVQPVGSPLSLECTVEGTSNPNLYWYRQAAGRGLQLLFYSVGIGQISSEVPQNLSASRPQDRQFILSSKKLLLSDSGFYLCASNTRGDTEAFFGQGTRLTVV.

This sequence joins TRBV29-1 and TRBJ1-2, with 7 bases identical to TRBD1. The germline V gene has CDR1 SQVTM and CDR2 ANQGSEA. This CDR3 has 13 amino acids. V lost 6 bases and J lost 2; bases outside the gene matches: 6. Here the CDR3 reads CSVSGGPNYGYTF. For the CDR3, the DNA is TGCAGCGTGTCAGGGGGACCCAACTATGGCTACACCTTC.

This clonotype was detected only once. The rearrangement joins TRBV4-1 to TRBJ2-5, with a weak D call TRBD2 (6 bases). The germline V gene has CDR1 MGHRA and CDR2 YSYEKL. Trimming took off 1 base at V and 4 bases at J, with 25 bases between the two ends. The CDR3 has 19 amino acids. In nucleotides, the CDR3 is TGCGCCAGCAGCCAAGTTTCAGCGGGTAAACCTGGACGGGGAGAGACCCAGTACTTC. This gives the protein CASSQVSAGKPGRGETQYF.

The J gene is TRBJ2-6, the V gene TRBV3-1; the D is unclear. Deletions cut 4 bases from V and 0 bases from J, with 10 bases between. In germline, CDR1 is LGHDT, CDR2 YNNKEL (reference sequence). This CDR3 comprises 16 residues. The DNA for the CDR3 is TGTGCCAGCAGCCCCTGGGCCAACTCTGGGGCCAACGTCCTGACTTTC. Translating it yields CASSPWANSGANVLTF.

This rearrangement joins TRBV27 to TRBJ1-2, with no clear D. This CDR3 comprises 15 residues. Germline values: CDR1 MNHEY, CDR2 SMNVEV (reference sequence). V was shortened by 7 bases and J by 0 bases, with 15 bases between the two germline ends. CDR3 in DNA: TGTGCCAGCAAAACCATCGGACGGACTAACTATGGCTACACCTTC. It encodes CASKTIGRTNYGYTF.

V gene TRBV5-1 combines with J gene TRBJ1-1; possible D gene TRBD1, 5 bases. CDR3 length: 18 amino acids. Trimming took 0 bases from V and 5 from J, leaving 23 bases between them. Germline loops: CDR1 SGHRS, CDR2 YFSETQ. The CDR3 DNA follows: TGCGCCAGCAGCTTGGACGGAGGACAAGGAAGAACAGGAACTGAAGCTTTCTTT. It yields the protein CASSLDGGQGRTGTEAFF.

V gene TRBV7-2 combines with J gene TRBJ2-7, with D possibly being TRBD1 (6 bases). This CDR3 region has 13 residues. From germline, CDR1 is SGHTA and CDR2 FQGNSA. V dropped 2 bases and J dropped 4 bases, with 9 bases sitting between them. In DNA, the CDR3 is TGTGCCAGCAGCTTATGGACAGTTTACGAGCAGTACTTC. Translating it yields CASSLWTVYEQYF.

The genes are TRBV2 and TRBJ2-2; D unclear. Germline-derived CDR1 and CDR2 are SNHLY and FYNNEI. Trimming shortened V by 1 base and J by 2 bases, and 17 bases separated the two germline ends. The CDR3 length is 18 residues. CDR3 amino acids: CASSEGVFRLPNTGELFF. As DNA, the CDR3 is TGTGCCAGCAGTGAAGGAGTTTTCCGGCTTCCCAACACCGGGGAGCTGTTTTTT.

This CDR3 is CASSQDSLAGVADTQYF. In DNA form, the CDR3 reads TGTGCCAGCAGCCAAGACTCGCTAGCGGGGGTCGCAGATACGCAGTATTTT. The chain recombines TRBV4-2 with TRBJ2-3; 10 positions match TRBD2. The CDR3 covers 17 residues. Germline V gene lookup returns CDR1 LGHNA and CDR2 YNFKEQ. The ends lost 0 bases at V and 4 bases at J; junction bases unmatched: 7.

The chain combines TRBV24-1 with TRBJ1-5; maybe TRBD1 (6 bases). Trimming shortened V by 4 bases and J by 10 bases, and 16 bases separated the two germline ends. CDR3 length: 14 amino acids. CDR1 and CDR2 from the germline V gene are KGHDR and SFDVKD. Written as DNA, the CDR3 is TGTGCCACCAGTGACGGGGAGGGACATAGTCCCCAGCATTTT. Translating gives CATSDGEGHSPQHF.

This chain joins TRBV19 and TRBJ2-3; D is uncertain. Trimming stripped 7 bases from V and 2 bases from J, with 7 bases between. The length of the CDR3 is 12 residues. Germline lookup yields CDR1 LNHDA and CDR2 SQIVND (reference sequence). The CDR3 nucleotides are TGTGCCAGTAAGGATCTCACAGATACGCAGTATTTT. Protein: CASKDLTDTQYF.

The CDR3 loop is CASSLEGRGRVGYEQFF. CDR3 coding DNA: TGTGCCAGCAGCTTAGAGGGCAGAGGCAGGGTGGGTTATGAGCAGTTCTTC. V and J are TRBV7-2 and TRBJ2-1; the D gene is possibly TRBD1 (5 bases). The germline V gene encodes CDR1 SGHTA and CDR2 FQGNSA. This CDR3 contains 17 residues. V dropped 1 base and J dropped 8 bases, with 21 bases sitting between them.

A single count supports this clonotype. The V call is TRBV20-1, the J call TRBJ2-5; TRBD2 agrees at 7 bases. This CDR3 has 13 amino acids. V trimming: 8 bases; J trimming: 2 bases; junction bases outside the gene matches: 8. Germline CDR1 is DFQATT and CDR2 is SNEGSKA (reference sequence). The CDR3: CSPGTTNQETQYF. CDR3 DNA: TGCAGTCCCGGGACTACCAATCAAGAGACCCAGTACTTC.

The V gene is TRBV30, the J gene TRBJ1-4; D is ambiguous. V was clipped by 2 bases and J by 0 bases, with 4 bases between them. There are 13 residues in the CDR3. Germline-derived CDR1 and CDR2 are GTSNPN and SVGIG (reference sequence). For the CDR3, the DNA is TGTGCCTGGAGTATTGCAACTAATGAAAAACTGTTTTTT. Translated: CAWSIATNEKLFF.

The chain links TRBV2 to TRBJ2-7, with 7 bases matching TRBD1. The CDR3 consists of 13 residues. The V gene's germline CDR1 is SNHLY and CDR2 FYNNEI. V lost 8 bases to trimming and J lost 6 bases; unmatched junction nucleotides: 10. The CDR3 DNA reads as TGTGCCAGCGGACCGGACAGGATAAGCGAGCAGTACTTC. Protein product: CASGPDRISEQYF.

The CDR3 protein is CASRSGTAYEQYF. CDR3 bases: TGTGCCAGCCGCTCCGGGACAGCCTACGAGCAGTACTTC. The gene calls are TRBV3-1 and TRBJ2-7; 7 bases fit TRBD1. The CDR3 covers 13 residues. The V gene's germline CDR1 is LGHDT and CDR2 YNNKEL (reference sequence). V shed 8 bases, J shed 2 bases, and the junction held 6 bases outside the gene matches.

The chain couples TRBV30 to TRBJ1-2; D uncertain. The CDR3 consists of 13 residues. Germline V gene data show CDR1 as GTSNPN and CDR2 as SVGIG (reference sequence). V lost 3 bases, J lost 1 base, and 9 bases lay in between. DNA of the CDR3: TGTGCCTGGAGCACAGCAATTAACTATGGCTACACCTTC. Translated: CAWSTAINYGYTF.

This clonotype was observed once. The CDR3 reads CSATAPTSGGYIQYF. Written as DNA, the CDR3 is TGCAGTGCTACAGCCCCGACTAGCGGGGGGTACATTCAGTACTTC. The gene calls are TRBV20-1 and TRBJ2-4, with 13 nucleotides matching TRBD2. Trimming at V came to 4 bases and at J to 8 bases, leaving 8 bases not matched to a gene. The CDR3 sequence is 15 residues long. The germline CDR1 and CDR2 sequences are DFQATT and SNEGSKA (reference sequence).

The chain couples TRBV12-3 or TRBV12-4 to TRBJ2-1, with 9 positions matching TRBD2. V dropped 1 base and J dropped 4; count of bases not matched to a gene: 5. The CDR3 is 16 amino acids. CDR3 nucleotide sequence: TGTGCCAGCAGTTTAGGGCTAGCGGGGTCTTACAATGAGCAGTTCTTC. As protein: CASSLGLAGSYNEQFF.

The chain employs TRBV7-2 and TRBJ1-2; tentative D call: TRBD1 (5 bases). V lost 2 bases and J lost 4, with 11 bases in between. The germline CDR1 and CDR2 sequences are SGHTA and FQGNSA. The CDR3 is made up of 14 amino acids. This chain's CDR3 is CASSLYGGVYGYTF. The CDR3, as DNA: TGTGCCAGCAGCTTATACGGGGGTGTCTATGGCTACACCTTC.

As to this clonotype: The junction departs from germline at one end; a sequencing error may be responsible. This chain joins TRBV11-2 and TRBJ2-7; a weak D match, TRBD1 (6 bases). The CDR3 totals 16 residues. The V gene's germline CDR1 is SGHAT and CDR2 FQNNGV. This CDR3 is CASSSPEAGTHDEQYF. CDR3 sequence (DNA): TGCGCCAGCAGCTCCCCCGAGGCTGGGACACACGATGAGCAGTACTTC.